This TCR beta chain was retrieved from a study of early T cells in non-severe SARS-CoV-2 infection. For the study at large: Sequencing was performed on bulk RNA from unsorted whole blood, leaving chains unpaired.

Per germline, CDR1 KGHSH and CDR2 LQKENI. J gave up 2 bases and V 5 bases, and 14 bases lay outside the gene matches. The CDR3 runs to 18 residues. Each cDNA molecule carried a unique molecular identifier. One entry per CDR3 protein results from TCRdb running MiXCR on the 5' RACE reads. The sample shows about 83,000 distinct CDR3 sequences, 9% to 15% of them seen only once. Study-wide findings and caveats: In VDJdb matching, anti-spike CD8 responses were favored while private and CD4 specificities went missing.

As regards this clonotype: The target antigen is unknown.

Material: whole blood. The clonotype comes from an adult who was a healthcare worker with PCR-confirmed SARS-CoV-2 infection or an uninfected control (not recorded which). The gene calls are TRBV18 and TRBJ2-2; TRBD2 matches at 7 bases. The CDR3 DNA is TGTGCCAGCTCATTACCTAGTCCGTCTAGCGGAAACACCGGGGAGCTGTTTTTT. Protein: CASSLPSPSSGNTGELFF.